This entry describes one T cell receptor (beta chain). Antigen: not known. Trimming left V 0 bases short and J 4 bases short, with 2 bases between. The germline V gene encodes CDR1 SGHRS and CDR2 YFSETQ. CDR3 length equals 11 residues. This was a survey-level run. Profiled with immunoSEQ multiplex PCR; TCRdb holds only in-frame clones, not every one. The table lists tens of thousands of clones, over 80% of them singletons. The entry originates in a study of pediatric ulcerative colitis. Study results and limitations: Ulcerative colitis patients shared more blood-rectal clones than controls. In rectum, acute severe colitis had expanded clones and less diversity. Two rectal CDR3 clonotypes occurred in all ulcerative colitis patients.

The clonotype comes from a girl between 5 and 17 years old with moderate ulcerative colitis. Sequenced input: blood. This chain uses TRBV5-1 with TRBJ2-7; D not resolved. The CDR3 sequence: CASSLGYEQYF. CDR3 DNA: TGCGCCAGCAGCTTGGGTTACGAGCAGTACTTC.